This T cell receptor (beta chain) was retrieved from a study of blood T cell repertoires in COVID-19. In the original processing: Reference gene primer amplification yielded estimated nucleated cell counts. Measured with immunoSEQ multiplex PCR; TCRdb has only the in-frame clones, and not every one. D and trimming come from the DNA, and the V and J calls and clone size come from that table. The sample lists some 240,000 clones, about 85% occurring once. Participant ages covered roughly 18 to 89 years across 24 US areas. Clinical histories supplied by participants themselves formed the basis of cohort assignment. There are 16 residues in the CDR3. Germline assignment: CDR1 SEHNR and CDR2 FQNEAQ (reference sequence). Trimming took off 2 bases at V and 3 bases at J, with 13 bases between the two ends.

This TCR came from a woman aged 45-65 years who had been exposed to COVID-19. The source material was PBMCs or T cells enriched from blood (not recorded which). The rearrangement joins TRBV7-9 to TRBJ1-4; no reliable D call. Here the CDR3 DNA reads TGTGCCAGCAGCTTAAGCACGCTCCCGGCTAATGAAAAACTGTTTTTT. Protein product: CASSLSTLPANEKLFF. The variable domain in full, completed from reference TRBV7-9 and TRBJ1-4, reads DTGVSQNPRHKITKRGQNVTFRCDPISEHNRLYWYRQTLGQGPEFLTYFQNEAQLEKSRLLSDRFSAERPKGSFSTLEIQRTEQGDSAMYLCASSLSTLPANEKLFFGSGTQLSVL.